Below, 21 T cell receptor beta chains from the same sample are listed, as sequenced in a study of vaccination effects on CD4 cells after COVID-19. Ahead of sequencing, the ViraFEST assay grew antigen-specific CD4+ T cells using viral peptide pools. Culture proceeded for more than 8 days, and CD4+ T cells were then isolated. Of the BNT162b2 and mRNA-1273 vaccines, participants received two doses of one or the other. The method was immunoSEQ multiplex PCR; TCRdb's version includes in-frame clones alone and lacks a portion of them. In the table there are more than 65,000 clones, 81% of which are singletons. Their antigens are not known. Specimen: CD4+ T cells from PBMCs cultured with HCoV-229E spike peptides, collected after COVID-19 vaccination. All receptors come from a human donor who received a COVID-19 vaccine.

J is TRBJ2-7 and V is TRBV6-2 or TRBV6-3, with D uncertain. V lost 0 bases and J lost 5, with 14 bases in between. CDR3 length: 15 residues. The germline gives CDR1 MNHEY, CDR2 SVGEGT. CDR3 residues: CASSYSALVFHEQYV. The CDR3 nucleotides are TGTGCCAGCAGTTACTCCGCGTTAGTTTTCCACGAGCAGTACGTC.

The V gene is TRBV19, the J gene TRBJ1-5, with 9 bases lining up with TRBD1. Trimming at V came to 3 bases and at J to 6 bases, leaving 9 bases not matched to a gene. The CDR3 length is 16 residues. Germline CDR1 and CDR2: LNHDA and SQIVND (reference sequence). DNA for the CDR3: TGTGCCAGTAGTATGGGGAACAGGGGGCGGACTCAGCCCCAGCATTTT. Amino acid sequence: CASSMGNRGRTQPQHF. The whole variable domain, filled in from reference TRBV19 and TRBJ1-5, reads DGGITQSPKYLFRKEGQNVTLSCEQNLNHDAMYWYRQDPGQGLRLIYYSQIVNDFQKGDIAEGYSVSREKKESFPLTVTSAQKNPTAFYLCASSMGNRGRTQPQHFGDGTRLSIL.

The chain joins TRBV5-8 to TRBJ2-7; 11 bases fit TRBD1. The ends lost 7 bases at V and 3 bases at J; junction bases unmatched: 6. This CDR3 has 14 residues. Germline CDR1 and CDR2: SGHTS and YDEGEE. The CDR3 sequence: CASFRTGGHYEQYV. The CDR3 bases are TGTGCCAGCTTTAGGACAGGGGGCCACTACGAGCAGTACGTC.

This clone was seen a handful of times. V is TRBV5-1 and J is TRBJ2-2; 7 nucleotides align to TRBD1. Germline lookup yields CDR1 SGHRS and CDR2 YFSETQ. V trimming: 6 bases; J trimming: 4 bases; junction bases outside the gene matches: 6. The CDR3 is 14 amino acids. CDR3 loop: CASNRQGGTGELFF. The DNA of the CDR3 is TGCGCCAGCAACCGACAGGGCGGCACCGGGGAGCTGTTTTTT.

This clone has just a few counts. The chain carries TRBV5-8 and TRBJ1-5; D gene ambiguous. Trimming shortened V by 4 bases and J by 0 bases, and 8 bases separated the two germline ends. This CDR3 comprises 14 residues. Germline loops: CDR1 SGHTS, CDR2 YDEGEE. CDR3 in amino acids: CASSRDYSNQPQHF. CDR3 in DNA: TGTGCCAGCAGCCGAGATTATAGCAATCAGCCCCAGCATTTT.

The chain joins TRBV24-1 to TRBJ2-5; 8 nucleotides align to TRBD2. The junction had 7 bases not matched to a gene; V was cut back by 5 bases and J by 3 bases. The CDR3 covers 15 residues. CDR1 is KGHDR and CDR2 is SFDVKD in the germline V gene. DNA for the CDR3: TGTGCCACCAGTGCTAGCGGGCCACCGAAAGAGACCCAGTACTTC. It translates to CATSASGPPKETQYF.

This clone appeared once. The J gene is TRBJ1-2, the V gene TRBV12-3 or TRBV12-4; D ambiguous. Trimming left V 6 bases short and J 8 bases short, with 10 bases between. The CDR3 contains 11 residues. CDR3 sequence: CASSTRRGYTF. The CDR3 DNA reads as TGTGCCAGCAGCACCCGACGCGGCTACACCTTC.

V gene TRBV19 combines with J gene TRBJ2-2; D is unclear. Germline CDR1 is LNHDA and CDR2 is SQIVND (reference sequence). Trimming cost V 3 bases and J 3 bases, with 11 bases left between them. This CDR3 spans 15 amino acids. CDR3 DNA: TGTGCCAGTAGTATTCTTAGTGGCGACACCGGGGAGCTGTTTTTT. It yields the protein CASSILSGDTGELFF.

The CDR3 loop is CASSEGRGAASGNTIYF. In DNA, the CDR3 is TGTGCCAGCAGCGAGGGTAGGGGGGCAGCATCTGGAAACACCATATATTTT. The J gene is TRBJ1-3, the V gene TRBV7-2; possibly TRBD1 for D (6 bases). The V end was cut by 5 bases, the J end by 1 base, with 18 bases between. There are 17 residues in the CDR3. Germline CDR1 SGHTA, CDR2 FQGNSA.

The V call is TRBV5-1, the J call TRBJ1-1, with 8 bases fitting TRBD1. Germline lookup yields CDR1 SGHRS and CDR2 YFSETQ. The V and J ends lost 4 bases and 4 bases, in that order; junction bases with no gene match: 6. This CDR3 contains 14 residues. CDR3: CASSGGQGFTEAFF. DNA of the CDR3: TGCGCCAGCAGCGGTGGACAGGGATTCACTGAAGCTTTCTTT.

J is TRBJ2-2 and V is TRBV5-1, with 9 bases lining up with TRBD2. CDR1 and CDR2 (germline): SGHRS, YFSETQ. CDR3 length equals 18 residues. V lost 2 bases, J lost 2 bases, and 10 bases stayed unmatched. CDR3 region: CASSFLSQRGANTGELFF. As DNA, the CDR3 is TGCGCCAGCAGCTTTTTGTCCCAGCGGGGGGCCAACACCGGGGAGCTGTTTTTT. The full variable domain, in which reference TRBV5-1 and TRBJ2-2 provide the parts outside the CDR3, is KAGVTQTPRYLIKTRGQQVTLSCSPISGHRSVSWYQQTPGQGLQFLFEYFSETQRNKGNFPGRFSGRQFSNSRSEMNVSTLELGDSALYLCASSFLSQRGANTGELFFGEGSRLTVL.

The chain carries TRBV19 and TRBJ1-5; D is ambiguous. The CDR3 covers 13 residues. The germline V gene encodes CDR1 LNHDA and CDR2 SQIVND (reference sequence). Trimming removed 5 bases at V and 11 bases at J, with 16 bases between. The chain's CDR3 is CASSSPETQAQHF. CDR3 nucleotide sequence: TGTGCCAGTAGTTCCCCGGAGACCCAGGCCCAGCATTTT.

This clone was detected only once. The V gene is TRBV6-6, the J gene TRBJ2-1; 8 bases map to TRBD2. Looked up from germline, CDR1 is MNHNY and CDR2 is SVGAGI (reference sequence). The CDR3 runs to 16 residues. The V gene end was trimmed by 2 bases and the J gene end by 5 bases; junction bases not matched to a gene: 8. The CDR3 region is CASSYSRRGGDNEQFF. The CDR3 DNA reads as TGTGCCAGCAGTTACAGTCGCCGGGGGGGGGACAATGAGCAGTTCTTC.

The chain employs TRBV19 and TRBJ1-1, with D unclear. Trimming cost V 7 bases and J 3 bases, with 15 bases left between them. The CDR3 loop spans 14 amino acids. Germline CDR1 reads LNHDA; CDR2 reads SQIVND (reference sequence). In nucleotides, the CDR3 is TGTGCCAGTATCATCCCTGGACGTGACACTGAAGCTTTCTTT. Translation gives CASIIPGRDTEAFF.

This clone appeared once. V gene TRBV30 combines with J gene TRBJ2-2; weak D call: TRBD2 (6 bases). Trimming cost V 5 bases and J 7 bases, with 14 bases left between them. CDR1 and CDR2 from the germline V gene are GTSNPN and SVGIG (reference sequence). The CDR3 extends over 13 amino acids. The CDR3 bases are TGTGCCTGGTCCGACGCGGGGCTCGGGGAGCTGTTTTTT. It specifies CAWSDAGLGELFF.

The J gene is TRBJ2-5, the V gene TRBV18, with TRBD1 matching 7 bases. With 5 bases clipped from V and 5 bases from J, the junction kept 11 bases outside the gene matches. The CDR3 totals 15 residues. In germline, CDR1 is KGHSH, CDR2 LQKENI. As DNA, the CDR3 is TGTGCCAGCTCAAACTTACAGGGGCTTGGGGAGACCCAGTACTTC. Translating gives CASSNLQGLGETQYF.

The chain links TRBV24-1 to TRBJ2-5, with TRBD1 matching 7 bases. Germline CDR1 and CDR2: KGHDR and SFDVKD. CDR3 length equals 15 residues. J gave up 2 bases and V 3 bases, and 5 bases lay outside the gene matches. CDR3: CATSDPRTGQETQYF. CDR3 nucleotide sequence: TGTGCCACCAGTGATCCCAGGACAGGACAAGAGACCCAGTACTTC.

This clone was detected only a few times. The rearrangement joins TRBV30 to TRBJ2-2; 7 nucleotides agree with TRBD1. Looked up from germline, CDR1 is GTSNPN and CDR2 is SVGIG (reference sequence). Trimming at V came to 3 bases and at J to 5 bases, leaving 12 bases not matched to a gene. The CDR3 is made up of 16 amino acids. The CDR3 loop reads CAWRATGKSATGELFF. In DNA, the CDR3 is TGTGCCTGGAGGGCGACAGGGAAATCGGCAACCGGGGAGCTGTTTTTT.

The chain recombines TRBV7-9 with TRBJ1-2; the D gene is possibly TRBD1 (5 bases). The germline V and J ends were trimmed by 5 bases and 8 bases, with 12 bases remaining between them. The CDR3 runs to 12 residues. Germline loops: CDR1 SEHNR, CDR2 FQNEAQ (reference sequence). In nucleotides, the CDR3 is TGTGCCAGCAGCAAGGACGGACACGGCTACACCTTC. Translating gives CASSKDGHGYTF.

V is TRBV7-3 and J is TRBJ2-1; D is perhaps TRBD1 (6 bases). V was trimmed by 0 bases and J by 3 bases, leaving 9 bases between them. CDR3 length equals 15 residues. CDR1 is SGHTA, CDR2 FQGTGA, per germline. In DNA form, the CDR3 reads TGTGCCAGCAGCTTAACGGCAGGGGTCTACAATGAGCAGTTCTTC. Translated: CASSLTAGVYNEQFF.

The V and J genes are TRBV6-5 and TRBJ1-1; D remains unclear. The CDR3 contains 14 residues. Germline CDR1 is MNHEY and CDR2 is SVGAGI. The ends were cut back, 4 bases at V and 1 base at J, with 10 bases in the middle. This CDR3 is CASSLRRRNTEAFF. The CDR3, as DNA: TGTGCCAGCAGTTTGCGTAGGAGGAACACTGAAGCTTTCTTT.